The present T cell receptor beta chain was sequenced within a study of blood T cell repertoires in COVID-19. Overall study: Both acute and convalescent COVID-19 samples were obtained from the United States, Italy and Spain.

The authors' processing: How many nucleated cells were present was estimated from reference gene primer amplification. Generated by immunoSEQ multiplex PCR, the TCRdb table keeps only in-frame clones and is missing some. V and J calls and clone size are those listed in that table; D and trimming were worked out from the DNA. The table lists more than 120,000 clones, approximately 90% of them singletons. Notes on this clone: The same CDR3 arises from other DNA sequences in this sample as well.

The CDR3 length is 11 residues. V gave up 8 bases and J gave up 4 bases, with 8 bases separating them. This receptor was identified in a human donor in a cohort sampled during active COVID-19. Material for sequencing was peripheral blood. The chain employs TRBV12-3 or TRBV12-4 and TRBJ1-2; D not certain. CDR3 sequence: CASGRGYGYTF. CDR3 sequence (DNA): TGTGCCAGCGGGAGAGGCTATGGCTACACCTTC.